The clone carrying this TCR beta chain occurred many times. These data are taken from a study of T cells after yellow fever vaccination. From the 5' RACE reads, TCRdb called clonotypes with MiXCR, one entry per CDR3 protein. The table records tens of thousands of distinct CDR3 sequences, 6.5% to 8.5% of them present only once. The CDR3 is 15 amino acids. Trimming shortened V by 2 bases and J by 1 base, and 11 bases separated the two germline ends. The origin of this receptor is a young man who received the YFV17D yellow fever vaccine. The source material was PBMCs, either bulk or a sorted T-cell subset (CD4+, CD8+, memory, or dextramer-sorted; not recorded which), sampled on the day of the first yellow fever vaccination. The chain links TRBV12-3 or TRBV12-4 to TRBJ1-1; possibly TRBD1 for D (5 bases). CDR3 sequence reads: CASSLMGGSNTEAFF. The CDR3 nucleotides read TGTGCCAGCAGTTTAATGGGGGGATCGAACACTGAAGCTTTCTTT.